This T cell receptor beta chain stems from a study of T cells in Graves' hyperthyroidism and ophthalmopathy. The length of the CDR3 is 13 residues. Trimming removed 6 bases at V and 6 bases at J, with 11 bases between. This clonotype was observed a few times. It was RNA transcripts that yielded the amplified TCR beta CDR3 regions. HTBI primers were used for first-round RT-PCR of the TCR CDR3. TCRdb independently ran MiXCR on the multiplex PCR reads; one entry per CDR3 protein. Of roughly 400,000 distinct CDR3 sequences in the sample, about an eighth are singletons; the top ten hold 28%. Fresh peripheral blood, around 9.3 ml, was the source of the PBMCs.

Input material: blood. The V call is TRBV12-3 or TRBV12-4, the J call TRBJ2-2, with D unclear. The clonotype was recovered from a man aged 45-60 years with Graves' ophthalmopathy. In nucleotides, the CDR3 is TGTGCCAGCAGCCAAAGGCCCCCCGGGGAGCTGTTTTTT. Translating it yields CASSQRPPGELFF.